This T cell receptor beta chain was retrieved from a study of T cells and Merkel cell carcinoma outcomes. Overall study findings and caveats: Merkel cell carcinoma outcomes were reportedly predicted by repertoire and T-cell density.

The assay was immunoSEQ multiplex PCR, and TCRdb's table has in-frame clones only and misses some. The top ten hold 2% to 3% of the sample, which has 8,500 to 10,000 clones, around 84% seen once. A remark on this clone: No antigen is known for it.

The CDR3 has 16 amino acids. CDR1 SGHRS and CDR2 YFSETQ come from the germline V gene. Trimming cost V 5 bases and J 5 bases; bases outside gene matches: 12. The sequenced sample was tumor tissue from Merkel cell carcinoma. This receptor was identified in a human donor with Merkel cell carcinoma. The V and J genes are TRBV5-1 and TRBJ2-5; 10 bases map to TRBD2. CDR3 DNA: TGCGCCAGCAGAAGCGGGGGGGCCGGTAATTGGGAGACCCAGTACTTC. It yields the protein CASRSGGAGNWETQYF.